This TCR beta chain derives from a study of PD-1 blockade in classical Hodgkin lymphoma. Method: immunoSEQ multiplex PCR; TCRdb's copy keeps in-frame clones and lacks some. The table has some 93,000 clones, approximately 83% seen once. The CDR3 extends over 19 amino acids. In germline, CDR1 is LGHNA, CDR2 YNFKEQ. V was clipped by 0 bases and J by 3 bases; unmatched bases: 17. The time point is: cycle 4 day 1 (C4D1), after 5 to 7 weeks of nivolumab. Brentuximab vedotin exposure varied among the patients, all of whom had relapsed after autologous stem cell transplantation. This clone is a singleton in its sample.

This clonotype originated in a human donor with classical Hodgkin lymphoma. This chain connects TRBV4-2 to TRBJ2-7, with 7 positions matching TRBD2. The sample in question was peripheral blood mononuclear cells (PBMCs), obtained before the fourth cycle of nivolumab. The CDR3 DNA follows: TGTGCCAGCAGCCAAGAACAAAAGGGTTGGGGCGGGAGCAACTACGAGCAGTACTTC. This encodes CASSQEQKGWGGSNYEQYF.